This TCR beta chain was observed in a study of T cell responses to AZD1222 COVID-19 vaccine. Notes on the study in general: Most donors were white British, females outnumbered males, and clonal diversity was possibly underestimated.

A remark on this clone: What it binds is not known.

The CDR3 spans 13 residues. Looked up from germline, CDR1 is SGHKS and CDR2 is YYEKEE (reference sequence). The germline V and J ends were trimmed by 2 bases and 8 bases, with 10 bases remaining between them. This table comes from immunoSEQ multiplex PCR, and its TCRdb copy is limited to in-frame clones, with some not included. The table shows roughly 180,000 clones, with around 91% occurring only once. The starting material was peripheral blood, obtained on day 0 of AZD1222 vaccination. The sequence derives from an adult in good health. The chain has TRBV5-5 and TRBJ1-4, with D unresolved. The CDR3: CASSLSGKEKLFF. Written as DNA, the CDR3 is TGTGCCAGCAGCTTATCGGGAAAAGAAAAACTGTTTTTT. Variable domain in full (rest from reference TRBV5-5 and TRBJ1-4): DAGVTQSPTHLIKTRGQQVTLRCSPISGHKSVSWYQQVLGQGPQFIFQYYEKEERGRGNFPDRFSARQFPNYSSELNVNALLLGDSALYLCASSLSGKEKLFFGSGTQLSVL.